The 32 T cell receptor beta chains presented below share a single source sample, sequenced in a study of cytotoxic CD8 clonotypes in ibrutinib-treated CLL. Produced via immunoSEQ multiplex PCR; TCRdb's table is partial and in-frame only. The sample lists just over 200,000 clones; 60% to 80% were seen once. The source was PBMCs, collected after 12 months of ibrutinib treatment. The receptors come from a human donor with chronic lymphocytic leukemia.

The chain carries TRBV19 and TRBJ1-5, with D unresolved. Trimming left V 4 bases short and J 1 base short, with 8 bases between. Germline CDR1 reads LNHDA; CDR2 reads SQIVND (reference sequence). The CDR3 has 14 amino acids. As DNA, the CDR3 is TGTGCCAGTAGTAATTCCAGGAGCAATCAGCCCCAGCATTTT. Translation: CASSNSRSNQPQHF.

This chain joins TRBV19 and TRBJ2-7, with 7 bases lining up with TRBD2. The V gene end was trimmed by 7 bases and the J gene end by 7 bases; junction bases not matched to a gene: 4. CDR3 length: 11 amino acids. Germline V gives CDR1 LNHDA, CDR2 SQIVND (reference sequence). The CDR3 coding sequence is TGTGCCAGTACTCAGGGAGGGGAGCAGTACTTC. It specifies CASTQGGEQYF.

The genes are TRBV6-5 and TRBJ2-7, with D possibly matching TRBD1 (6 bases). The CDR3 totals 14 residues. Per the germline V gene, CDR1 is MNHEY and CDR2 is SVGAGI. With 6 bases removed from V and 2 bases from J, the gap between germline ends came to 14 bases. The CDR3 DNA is TGTGCCAGCAGCCCGTCCGGACAGACCTACGAGCAGTACTTC. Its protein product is CASSPSGQTYEQYF.

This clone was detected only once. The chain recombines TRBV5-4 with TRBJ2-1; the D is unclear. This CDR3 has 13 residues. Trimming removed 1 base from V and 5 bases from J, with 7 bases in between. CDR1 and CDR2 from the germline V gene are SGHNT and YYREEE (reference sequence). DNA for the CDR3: TGTGCCAGCAGCTTGAAAACAGACAATGAGCAGTTCTTC. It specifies CASSLKTDNEQFF.

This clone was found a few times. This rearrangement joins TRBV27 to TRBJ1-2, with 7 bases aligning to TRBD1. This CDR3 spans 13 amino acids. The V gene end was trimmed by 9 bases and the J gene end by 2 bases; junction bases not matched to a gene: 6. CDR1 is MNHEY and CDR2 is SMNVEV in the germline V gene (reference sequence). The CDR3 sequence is CASKRDSNYGYTF. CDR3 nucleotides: TGTGCCAGTAAAAGGGACAGCAACTATGGCTACACCTTC.

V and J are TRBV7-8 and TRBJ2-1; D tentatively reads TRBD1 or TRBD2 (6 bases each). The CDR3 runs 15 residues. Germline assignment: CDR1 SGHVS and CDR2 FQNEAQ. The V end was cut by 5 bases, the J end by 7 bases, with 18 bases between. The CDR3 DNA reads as TGTGCCAGCAGCGATCGACGGGGGCGAGGTAATGAGCAGTTCTTC. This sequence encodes CASSDRRGRGNEQFF. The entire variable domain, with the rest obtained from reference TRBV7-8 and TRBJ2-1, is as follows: GAGVSQSPRYKVAKRGQDVALRCDPISGHVSLFWYQQALGQGPEFLTYFQNEAQLDKSGLPSDRFFAERPEGSVSTLKIQRTQQEDSAVYLCASSDRRGRGNEQFFGPGTRLTVL.

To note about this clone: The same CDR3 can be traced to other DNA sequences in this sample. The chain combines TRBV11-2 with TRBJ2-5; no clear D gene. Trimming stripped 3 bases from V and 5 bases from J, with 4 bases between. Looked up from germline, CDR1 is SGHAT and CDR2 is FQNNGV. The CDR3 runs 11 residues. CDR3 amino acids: CASSLGETQYF. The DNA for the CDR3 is TGTGCCAGCAGCTTGGGGGAGACCCAGTACTTC.

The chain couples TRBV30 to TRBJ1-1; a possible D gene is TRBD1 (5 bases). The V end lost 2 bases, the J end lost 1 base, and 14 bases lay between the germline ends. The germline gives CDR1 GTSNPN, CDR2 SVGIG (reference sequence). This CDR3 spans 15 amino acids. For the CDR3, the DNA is TGTGCCTGGAGTACCAGCCGGGACCCGAACACTGAAGCTTTCTTT. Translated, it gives CAWSTSRDPNTEAFF.

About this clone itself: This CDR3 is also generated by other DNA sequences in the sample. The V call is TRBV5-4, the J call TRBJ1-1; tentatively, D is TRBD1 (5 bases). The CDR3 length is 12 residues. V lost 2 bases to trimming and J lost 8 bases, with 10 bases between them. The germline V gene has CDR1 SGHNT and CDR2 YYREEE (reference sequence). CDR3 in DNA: TGTGCCAGCAGCTTTGGTGGGACCGAAGCTTTCTTT. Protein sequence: CASSFGGTEAFF.

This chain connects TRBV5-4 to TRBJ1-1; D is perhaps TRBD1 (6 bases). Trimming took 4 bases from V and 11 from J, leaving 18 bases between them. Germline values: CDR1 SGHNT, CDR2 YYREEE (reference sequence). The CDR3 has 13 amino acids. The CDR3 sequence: CASSPIPRGMAFF. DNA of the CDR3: TGTGCCAGCAGCCCTATACCAAGGGGGATGGCTTTCTTT. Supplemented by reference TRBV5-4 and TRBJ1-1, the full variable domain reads ETGVTQSPTHLIKTRGQQVTLRCSSQSGHNTVSWYQQALGQGPQFIFQYYREEENGRGNFPPRFSGLQFPNYSSELNVNALELDDSALYLCASSPIPRGMAFFGQGTRLTVV.

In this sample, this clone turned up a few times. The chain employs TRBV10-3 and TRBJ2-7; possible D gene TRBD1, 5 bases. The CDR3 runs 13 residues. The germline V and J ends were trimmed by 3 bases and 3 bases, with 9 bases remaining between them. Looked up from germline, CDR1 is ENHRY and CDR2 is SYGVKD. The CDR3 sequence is CAISDIDSYEQYF. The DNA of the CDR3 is TGTGCCATCAGTGATATTGACAGCTACGAGCAGTACTTC.

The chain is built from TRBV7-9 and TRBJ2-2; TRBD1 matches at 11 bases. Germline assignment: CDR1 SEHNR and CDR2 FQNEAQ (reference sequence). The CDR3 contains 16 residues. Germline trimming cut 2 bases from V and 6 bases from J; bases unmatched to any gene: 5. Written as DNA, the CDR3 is TGTGCCAGCAGCTTACGGACAGGGGGCGCGGCCGGGGAGCTGTTTTTT. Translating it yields CASSLRTGGAAGELFF.

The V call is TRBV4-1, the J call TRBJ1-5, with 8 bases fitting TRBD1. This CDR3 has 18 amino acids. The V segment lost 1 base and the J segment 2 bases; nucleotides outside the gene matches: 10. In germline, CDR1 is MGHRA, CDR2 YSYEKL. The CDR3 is CASSQGTGKSAGNQPQHF. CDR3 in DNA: TGCGCCAGCAGCCAAGGGACAGGGAAATCTGCTGGCAATCAGCCCCAGCATTTT.

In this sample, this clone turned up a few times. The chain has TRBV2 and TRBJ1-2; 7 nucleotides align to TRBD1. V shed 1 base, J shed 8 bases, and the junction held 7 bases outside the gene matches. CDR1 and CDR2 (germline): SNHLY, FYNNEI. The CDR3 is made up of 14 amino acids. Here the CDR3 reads CASSEEGQGVGYTF. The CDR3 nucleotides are TGTGCCAGCAGTGAAGAGGGGCAGGGGGTAGGCTACACCTTC. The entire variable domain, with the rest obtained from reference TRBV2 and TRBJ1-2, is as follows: EPEVTQTPSHQVTQMGQEVILRCVPISNHLYFYWYRQILGQKVEFLVSFYNNEISEKSEIFDDQFSVERPDGSNFTLKIRSTKLEDSAMYFCASSEEGQGVGYTFGSGTRLTVV.

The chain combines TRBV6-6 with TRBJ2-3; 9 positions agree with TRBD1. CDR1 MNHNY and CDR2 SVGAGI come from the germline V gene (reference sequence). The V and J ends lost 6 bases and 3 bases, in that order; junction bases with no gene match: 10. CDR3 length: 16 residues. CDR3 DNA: TGTGCCAGCAGCCCCACCCCAGACAGGGGGACAGATACGCAGTATTTT. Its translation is CASSPTPDRGTDTQYF.

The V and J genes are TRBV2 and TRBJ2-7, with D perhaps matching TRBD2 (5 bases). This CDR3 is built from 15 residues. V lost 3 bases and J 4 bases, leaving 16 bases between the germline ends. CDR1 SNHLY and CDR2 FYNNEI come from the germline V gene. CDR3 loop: CASSERESVFYEQYF. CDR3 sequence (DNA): TGTGCCAGCAGTGAGAGGGAAAGTGTGTTTTACGAGCAGTACTTC.

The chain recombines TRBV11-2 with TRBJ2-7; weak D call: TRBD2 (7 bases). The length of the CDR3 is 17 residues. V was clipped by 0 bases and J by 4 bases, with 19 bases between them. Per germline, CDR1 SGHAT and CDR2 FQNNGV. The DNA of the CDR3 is TGTGCCAGCAGCTTAGATTGGCTTCGACGGGGGGCATACGAGCAGTACTTC. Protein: CASSLDWLRRGAYEQYF.

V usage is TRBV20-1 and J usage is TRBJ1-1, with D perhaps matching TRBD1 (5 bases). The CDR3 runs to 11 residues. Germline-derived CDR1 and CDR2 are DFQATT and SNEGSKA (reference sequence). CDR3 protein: CMERGNTEAFF. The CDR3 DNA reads TGCATGGAAAGGGGGAACACTGAAGCTTTCTTT.

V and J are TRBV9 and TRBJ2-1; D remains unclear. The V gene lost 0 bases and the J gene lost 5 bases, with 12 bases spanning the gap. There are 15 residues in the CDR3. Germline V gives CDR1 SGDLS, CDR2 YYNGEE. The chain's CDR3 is CASSVEYTINNEQFF. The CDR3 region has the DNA TGTGCCAGCAGCGTAGAGTACACTATCAACAATGAGCAGTTCTTC.

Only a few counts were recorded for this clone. CDR3 sequence (DNA): TGTGCCAGCAGTTTACGCCAGGCCAGCAATCAGCCCCAGCATTTT. Amino acids: CASSLRQASNQPQHF. The J gene is TRBJ1-5, the V gene TRBV27; the D is unclear. CDR1 MNHEY and CDR2 SMNVEV come from the germline V gene (reference sequence). The CDR3 runs to 15 residues. With 2 bases removed from V and 1 base from J, the gap between germline ends came to 9 bases.

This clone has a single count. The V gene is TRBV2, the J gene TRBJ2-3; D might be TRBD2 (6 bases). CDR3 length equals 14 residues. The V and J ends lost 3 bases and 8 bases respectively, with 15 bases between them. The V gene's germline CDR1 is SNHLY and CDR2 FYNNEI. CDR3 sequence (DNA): TGTGCCAGCAGTGATGTTATAGCGGAAATTACGCAGTATTTT. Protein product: CASSDVIAEITQYF.

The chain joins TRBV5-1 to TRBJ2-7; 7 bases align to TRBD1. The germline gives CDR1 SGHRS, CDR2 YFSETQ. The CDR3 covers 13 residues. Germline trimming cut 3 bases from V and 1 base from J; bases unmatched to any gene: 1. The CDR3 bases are TGCGCCAGCAGCTCGGGACAGTCCTACGAGCAGTACTTC. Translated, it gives CASSSGQSYEQYF. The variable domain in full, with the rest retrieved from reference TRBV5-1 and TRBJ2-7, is KAGVTQTPRYLIKTRGQQVTLSCSPISGHRSVSWYQQTPGQGLQFLFEYFSETQRNKGNFPGRFSGRQFSNSRSEMNVSTLELGDSALYLCASSSGQSYEQYFGPGTRLTVT.

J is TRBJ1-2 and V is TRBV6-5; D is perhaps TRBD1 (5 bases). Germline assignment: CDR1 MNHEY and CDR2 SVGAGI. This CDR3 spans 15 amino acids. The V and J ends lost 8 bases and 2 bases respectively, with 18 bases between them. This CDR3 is CASGSTGWTNYGYTF. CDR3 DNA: TGTGCCAGCGGCTCCACCGGGTGGACAAACTATGGCTACACCTTC.

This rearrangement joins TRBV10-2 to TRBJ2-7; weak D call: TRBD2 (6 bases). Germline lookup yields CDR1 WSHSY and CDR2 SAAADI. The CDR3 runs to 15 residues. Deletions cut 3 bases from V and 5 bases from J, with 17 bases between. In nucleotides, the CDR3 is TGCGCCAGCAGTGATCCCGCCGGCGGGAACAACGAGCAGTACTTC. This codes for CASSDPAGGNNEQYF.

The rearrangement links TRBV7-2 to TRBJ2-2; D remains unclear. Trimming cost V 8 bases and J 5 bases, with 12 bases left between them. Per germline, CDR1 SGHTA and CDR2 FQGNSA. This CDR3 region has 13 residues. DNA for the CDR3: TGTGCCAGCGCGGAAATTACGACCGGGGAGCTGTTTTTT. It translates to CASAEITTGELFF.

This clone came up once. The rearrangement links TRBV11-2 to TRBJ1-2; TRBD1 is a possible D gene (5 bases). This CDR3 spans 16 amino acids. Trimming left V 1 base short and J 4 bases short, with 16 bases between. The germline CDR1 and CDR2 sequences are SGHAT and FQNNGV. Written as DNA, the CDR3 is TGTGCCAGCAGCTTAGGTCCCTTCGGGGGGACCTATGGCTACACCTTC. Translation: CASSLGPFGGTYGYTF.

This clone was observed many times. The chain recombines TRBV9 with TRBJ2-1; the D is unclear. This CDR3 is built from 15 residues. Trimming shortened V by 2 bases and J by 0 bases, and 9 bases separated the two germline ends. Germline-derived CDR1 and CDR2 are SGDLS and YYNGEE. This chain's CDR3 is CASSVSSNSYNEQFF. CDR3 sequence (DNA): TGTGCCAGCAGCGTTAGCTCGAACTCCTACAATGAGCAGTTCTTC.

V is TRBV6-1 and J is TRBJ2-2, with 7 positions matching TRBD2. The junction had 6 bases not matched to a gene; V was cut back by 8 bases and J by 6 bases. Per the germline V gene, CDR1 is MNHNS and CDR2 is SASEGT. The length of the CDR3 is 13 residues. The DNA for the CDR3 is TGTGCCAGCGATTTAACTAGCGCCGGGGAGCTGTTTTTT. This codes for CASDLTSAGELFF.

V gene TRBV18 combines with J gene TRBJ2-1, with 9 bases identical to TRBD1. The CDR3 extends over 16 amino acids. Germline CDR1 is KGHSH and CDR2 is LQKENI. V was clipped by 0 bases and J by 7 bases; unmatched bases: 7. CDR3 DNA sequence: TGTGCCAGCTCACCACCGGTGGGACAGGGTAGAAATGAGCAGTTCTTC. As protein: CASSPPVGQGRNEQFF.

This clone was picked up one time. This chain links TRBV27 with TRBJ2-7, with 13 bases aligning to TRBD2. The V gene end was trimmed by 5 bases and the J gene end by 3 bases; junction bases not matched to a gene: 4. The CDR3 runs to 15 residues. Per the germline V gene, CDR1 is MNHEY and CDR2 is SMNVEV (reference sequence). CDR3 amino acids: CASSLGTSGNYEQYF. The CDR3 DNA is TGTGCCAGCAGTCTAGGGACTAGCGGGAACTACGAGCAGTACTTC.

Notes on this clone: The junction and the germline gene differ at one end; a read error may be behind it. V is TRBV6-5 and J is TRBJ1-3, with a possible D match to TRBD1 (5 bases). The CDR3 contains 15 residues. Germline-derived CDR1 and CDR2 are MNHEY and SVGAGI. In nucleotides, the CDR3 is TGTGCCAGCAGTTACTCGTCTGCGGGACCTCCTAGTTTAGATTTT. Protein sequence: CASSYSSAGPPSLDF.

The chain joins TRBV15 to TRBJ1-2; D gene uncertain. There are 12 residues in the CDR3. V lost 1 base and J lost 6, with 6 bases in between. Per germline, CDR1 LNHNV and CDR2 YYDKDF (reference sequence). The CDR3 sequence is CATSRGLNGYTF. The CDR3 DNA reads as TGTGCCACCAGCAGAGGTCTTAATGGCTACACCTTC.